This TCR beta chain was sequenced in a study of PD-1 blockade in classical Hodgkin lymphoma. Background on the study: Once every 2 weeks, patients received intravenous nivolumab at 3 mg/kg. Study outcomes and limitations: There was a significant rise in CD4+ TCR diversity by C4D1, with no such rise for CD8+.

The CDR3 totals 15 residues. Germline V gene sequence: CDR1 LNHDA, CDR2 SQIVND (reference sequence). The trim removed 5 bases at V and 5 bases at J, leaving 9 bases unmatched. Comments on this clone: Its antigen is not known.

Every patient experienced relapse after autologous stem cell transplantation, and brentuximab vedotin exposure varied. Relapsed/refractory classical Hodgkin lymphoma patients had complete, partial or progressive responses. Here immunoSEQ multiplex PCR was the method, and the copy in TCRdb shows in-frame clones only, minus some. The sample shows 100,000 or so clones, more than 85% of them seen only once. This chain uses TRBV19 with TRBJ2-3; TRBD2 matches 8 bases. The receptor was derived from a human donor with classical Hodgkin lymphoma. This sample comprised peripheral blood mononuclear cells (PBMCs), obtained before the second cycle of nivolumab. The DNA of the CDR3 is TGTGCCAGTAGTCGGGGGGGCCAGGAGAGAGATACGCAGTATTTT. Protein: CASSRGGQERDTQYF.